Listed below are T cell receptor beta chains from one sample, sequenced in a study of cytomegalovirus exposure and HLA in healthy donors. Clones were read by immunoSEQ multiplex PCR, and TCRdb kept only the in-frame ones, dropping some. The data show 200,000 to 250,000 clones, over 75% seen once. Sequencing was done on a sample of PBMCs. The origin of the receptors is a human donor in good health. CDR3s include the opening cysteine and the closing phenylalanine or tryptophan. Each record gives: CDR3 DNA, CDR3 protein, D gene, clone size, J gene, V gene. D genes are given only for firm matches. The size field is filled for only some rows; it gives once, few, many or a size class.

CDR3nt: TGTGCCAGCAGCCCCGGGACTAGCGGGAGCGTGGAGCAGTTCTTC
CDR3aa: CASSPGTSGSVEQFF
d_gene: TRBD2
abundance: NA
j_gene: TRBJ2-1
v_gene: TRBV5-4

CDR3nt: TGTGCCCAGATGGAGGTCCTGGGGGGAAACACCATATATTTT
CDR3aa: CAQMEVLGGNTIYF
d_gene: NA
abundance: NA
j_gene: TRBJ1-3
v_gene: TRBV27

CDR3nt: TGTGCCAGCTCACCACTGGGACATGGGACCTCCGAGCAGTACTTC
CDR3aa: CASSPLGHGTSEQYF
d_gene: NA
abundance: NA
j_gene: TRBJ2-7
v_gene: TRBV18

CDR3nt: TGTGCCAGCAGCTTGTCGGGTAATCAGCCCCAGCATTTT
CDR3aa: CASSLSGNQPQHF
d_gene: NA
abundance: NA
j_gene: TRBJ1-5
v_gene: TRBV7-2

CDR3nt: TGTGCCAGCAGTCCCCCGGGCGGGAGGTCCTACGAGCAGTACTTC
CDR3aa: CASSPPGGRSYEQYF
d_gene: TRBD2
abundance: NA
j_gene: TRBJ2-7
v_gene: TRBV6-1

CDR3nt: TGTGCCAGCAGCGTCCGGGACAGGGGCGTCTATGGCTACACCTTC
CDR3aa: CASSVRDRGVYGYTF
d_gene: TRBD1
abundance: NA
j_gene: TRBJ1-2
v_gene: TRBV4-2

CDR3nt: TGTGCCACCAGCAGAGTTAAGATGTTGGCGGATACTAGCACAGATACGCAGTATTTT
CDR3aa: CATSRVKMLADTSTDTQYF
d_gene: NA
abundance: NA
j_gene: TRBJ2-3
v_gene: TRBV15

CDR3nt: TGTGCCAGTAGTATAGCTGGGGGCCTCAGCTCTGGGGCCAACGTCCTGACTTTC
CDR3aa: CASSIAGGLSSGANVLTF
d_gene: NA
abundance: NA
j_gene: TRBJ2-6
v_gene: TRBV19

CDR3nt: TGTGCCAGCAGCATTAACAATCAGCCCCAGCATTTT
CDR3aa: CASSINNQPQHF
d_gene: NA
abundance: NA
j_gene: TRBJ1-5
v_gene: TRBV7-2

CDR3nt: TGTGCCAGCAGTCCATACAGGGGATCGGACACTGAAGCTTTCTTT
CDR3aa: CASSPYRGSDTEAFF
d_gene: TRBD1
abundance: NA
j_gene: TRBJ1-1
v_gene: TRBV28

CDR3nt: TGTGCCAGCAGTACAGGGGCCGGCTATGGCTACACCTTC
CDR3aa: CASSTGAGYGYTF
d_gene: TRBD1
abundance: NA
j_gene: TRBJ1-2
v_gene: TRBV5-5

CDR3nt: TGTGCCAGCAGCTTGCTACTAGCGGGAGGATACAATGAGCAGTTCTTC
CDR3aa: CASSLLLAGGYNEQFF
d_gene: TRBD2
abundance: NA
j_gene: TRBJ2-1
v_gene: TRBV7-8

CDR3nt: TGCAGTGCTCCACAGGGGGGCCTCCCGCATTTT
CDR3aa: CSAPQGGLPHF
d_gene: TRBD1
abundance: NA
j_gene: TRBJ1-5
v_gene: TRBV20-1

CDR3nt: TGCGCCAGCAGCCAACAAGCGGGCTTGAGGGGCAAGGGCCCTCAAAGCTCCTACGAGCAGTACTTC
CDR3aa: CASSQQAGLRGKGPQSSYEQYF
d_gene: NA
abundance: NA
j_gene: TRBJ2-7
v_gene: TRBV4-1

CDR3nt: TGTGCCAGCAGCGTAGGACTAGCGGGGTACAATGAGCAGTTCTTC
CDR3aa: CASSVGLAGYNEQFF
d_gene: TRBD2
abundance: few
j_gene: TRBJ2-1
v_gene: TRBV9

CDR3nt: TGTGCCAGCAGTGAAGGCCGGCGGGGGTACACTGAAGCTTTCTTT
CDR3aa: CASSEGRRGYTEAFF
d_gene: NA
abundance: NA
j_gene: TRBJ1-1
v_gene: TRBV2

CDR3nt: TGTGCCAGCAGCTTAAACCCTGCGGCGGGAGGGTACAATGAGCAGTTCTTC
CDR3aa: CASSLNPAAGGYNEQFF
d_gene: TRBD2
abundance: NA
j_gene: TRBJ2-1
v_gene: TRBV7-3